The 11 T cell receptor beta chains listed next were all sequenced from one sample in a study of blood T cells in healthy people across ages. Then a second PCR, running about 6 to 12 cycles, was carried out with a sample-barcoded 5' primer and a J-beta primer mix. TCRdb re-derived calls from the 5' RACE reads in MiXCR, one entry per CDR3 protein. The sample gives some 1.7 million distinct CDR3 sequences, approximately 28% of which show up once; less than 9.5% is in the top ten. The source material was blood. These receptors came from a woman aged 25 to 39 in good health.

This clonotype has a handful of counts. The CDR3 DNA reads as TGCAGCGTTTACCGGGGGCAGAACACTGAAGCTTTCTTT. Its protein product is CSVYRGQNTEAFF. The V and J genes are TRBV29-1 and TRBJ1-1; D is possibly TRBD1 (6 bases). V lost 5 bases to trimming and J lost 1 base, with 11 bases between them. The CDR3 covers 13 residues. Germline V lookup: CDR1 SQVTM, CDR2 ANQGSEA. Full variable domain (missing parts from reference TRBV29-1 and TRBJ1-1): SAVISQKPSRDICQRGTSLTIQCQVDSQVTMMFWYRQQPGQSLTLIATANQGSEATYESGFVIDKFPISRPNLTFSTLTVSNMSPEDSSIYLCSVYRGQNTEAFFGQGTRLTVV.

The V call is TRBV28, the J call TRBJ2-7, with 10 positions matching TRBD2. Germline CDR1 reads MDHEN; CDR2 reads SYDVKM. Trimming cost V 6 bases and J 1 base; bases outside gene matches: 12. The CDR3 is made up of 17 amino acids. CDR3 nucleotides: TGTGCCAGCAGACCTTCGAGACTAGCGGGCTTATCCTACGAGCAGTACTTC. It translates to CASRPSRLAGLSYEQYF.

The rearrangement joins TRBV12-3 or TRBV12-4 to TRBJ1-2, with D tentatively TRBD1 (6 bases). V was trimmed by 3 bases and J by 4 bases, leaving 12 bases between them. This CDR3 has 14 amino acids. CDR3 amino acids: CASSLGAVGYGYTF. The CDR3 nucleotides are TGTGCCAGCAGTTTGGGGGCAGTAGGCTATGGCTACACCTTC.

The rearrangement uses TRBV12-3 or TRBV12-4 and TRBJ2-3; the D is unclear. This CDR3 region has 14 residues. Deletions cut 5 bases from V and 4 bases from J, with 13 bases between. The CDR3 region is CASSARVIADTQYF. In nucleotides, the CDR3 is TGTGCCAGCAGTGCCCGAGTTATAGCAGATACGCAGTATTTT.

V and J are TRBV5-6 and TRBJ1-6; 10 bases align to TRBD1. With 2 bases clipped from V and 10 bases from J, the junction kept 6 bases outside the gene matches. Germline CDR1 is SGHDT and CDR2 is YYEEEE. This CDR3 has 15 residues. The CDR3 region is CASSFGTGARSPLHF. The CDR3 DNA is TGTGCCAGCAGCTTTGGGACAGGGGCCCGGTCACCCCTCCACTTT.

With respect to this clonotype: A junction boundary mismatches the germline segment, possibly from a read error. The chain joins TRBV10-3 to TRBJ1-1; no definite D call. This CDR3 has 13 residues. Germline CDR1 is ENHRY and CDR2 is SYGVKD. The CDR3 DNA follows: TGTGCCATCAGTGAAACGGAGAACACTAAAGCTTTCTTT. Its protein product is CAISETENTKAFF.

The CDR3 nucleotides read TGCAGTGCCCGCCAGCCGCTAGCGGGAGGCCACGAGCAGTACTTC. Encoded protein: CSARQPLAGGHEQYF. This chain connects TRBV20-1 to TRBJ2-4; 11 bases match TRBD2. The DNA matches TRBJ2-7 better at its end, which makes the J call doubtful. Germline V gene sequence: CDR1 DFQATT, CDR2 SNEGSKA (reference sequence). The CDR3 runs 15 residues.

This clonotype was seen a handful of times. This chain connects TRBV12-3 or TRBV12-4 to TRBJ1-2, with D uncertain. This CDR3 comprises 12 residues. The germline V and J ends were trimmed by 5 bases and 8 bases, with 12 bases remaining between them. In DNA, the CDR3 is TGTGCCAGCAGTCTCATTGGGTTCGGCTACACCTTC. Its translation: CASSLIGFGYTF.

This clonotype was seen at least ten times. The chain uses TRBV11-1 and TRBJ2-1; TRBD2 might be the D (6 bases). Germline V lookup: CDR1 SGHAT, CDR2 FQDESV (reference sequence). V lost 1 base to trimming and J lost 7 bases, with 20 bases between them. There are 17 residues in the CDR3. Here the CDR3 DNA reads TGTGCCAGCAGCTTAGTAACTAGCCATCGGCTAACTAATGAGCAGTTCTTC. This encodes CASSLVTSHRLTNEQFF.

The chain joins TRBV7-9 to TRBJ2-5; D is perhaps TRBD2 (6 bases). The CDR3 spans 16 residues. CDR1 SEHNR and CDR2 FQNEAQ come from the germline V gene (reference sequence). The V end lost 1 base, the J end lost 1 base, and 13 bases lay between the germline ends. The CDR3 nucleotides are TGTGCCAGCAGCTTAGGAATCGGCGGGGTCCAAGAGACCCAGTACTTC. This sequence encodes CASSLGIGGVQETQYF.

With respect to this clonotype: An end of the junction does not agree with germline; a read error may underlie this. The chain couples TRBV3-1 to TRBJ2-5, with a weak D call TRBD1 (6 bases). Germline-derived CDR1 and CDR2 are LGHDT and YNNKEL (reference sequence). The length of the CDR3 is 14 residues. CDR3 bases: TGTGTCAGCAGCCTCGGGACACCGGGCGAGACCCAGTACTTC. This gives the protein CVSSLGTPGETQYF.